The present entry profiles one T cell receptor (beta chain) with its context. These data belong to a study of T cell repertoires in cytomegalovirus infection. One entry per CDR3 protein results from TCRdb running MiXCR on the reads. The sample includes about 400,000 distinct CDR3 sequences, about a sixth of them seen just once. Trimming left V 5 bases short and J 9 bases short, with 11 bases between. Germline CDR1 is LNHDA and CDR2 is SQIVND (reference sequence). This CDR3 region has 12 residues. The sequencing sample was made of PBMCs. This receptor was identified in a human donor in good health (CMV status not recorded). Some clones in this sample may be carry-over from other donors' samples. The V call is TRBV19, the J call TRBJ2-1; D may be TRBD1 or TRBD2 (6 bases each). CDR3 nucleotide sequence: TGTGCCAGTAGTGTCAGGGGAGGTGAGCAGTTCTTC. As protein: CASSVRGGEQFF.